This T cell receptor (beta chain) comes out of a study of T cell responses to AZD1222 COVID-19 vaccine (dated by TCRdb to 2020 to 2023). As for the study more broadly: TCR sequencing was performed for more than 230 trial participants, of whom 200 to 220 were given two doses of AZD1222 and roughly 25 were given two doses of MenACWY control vaccine. Trial participants were enrolled into age subgroups of 18-55, 56-69 and 70-plus years, which contained approximately 150, 30 and 60 TCR-sequenced participants, respectively.

The research as a whole found: CD4 TCRs associated with the vaccine covered the entire spike protein, and the dominant responses were in regions 160-218 and 743-854. The 56-69-year group was small, and its depth increase did not reach significance, likely because of low power. Conclusions about previously exposed vaccinees were limited because only six or seven AZD1222 recipients were SARS-CoV-2 seropositive at baseline. Because no samples from the day 14 peak response were available, repertoires could be characterized only after the peak T cell response. Participants were mostly white British, with more females than males. The authors suggested clonal diversity may have been underestimated. Nearly half of unique spike-specific TCRs reportedly recognized epitopes outside regions mutated in the B.1.351 and B.1.1.7 variants. Spike-specific TCR breadth and depth rose significantly after two AZD1222 doses compared with day 0 and with MenACWY recipients.

The CDR3 regions of human TCRbeta chains were subjected to immunosequencing. The authors processed their data as follows. Repertoire TCRs were checked for matches against a reference library of SARS-CoV-2-specific TCRs that had been generated using the MIRA antigen-specificity platform. Breadth meant the fraction of unique TCRs that were SARS-CoV-2-associated, whereas depth meant the fraction of total T cells that were SARS-CoV-2-associated. Using the MIRA data, each spike-specific TCR was mapped to the spike region that the TCR reacts to and placed in a CD4 or CD8 class. Log10-transformed breadth and depth values were compared by one-way ANOVA with Sidak's multiple comparisons tests. Drawn from immuneACCESS, this table holds only the in-frame rearrangements with V and J called that TCRdb kept. Clones are partly lost; checked studies trace under half to an unresolved V gene and leave the rest unexplained. V and J calls and clone size are given by that table; D and trimming were obtained from the DNA. The sample table shows over 120,000 clones, and 80% to 95% are seen once. Of the sample, 3% to 4% is held by the ten largest clones.

With respect to this clone: The antigen it recognizes is unknown. No base quality information exists; no much larger clone differs at one position.

This sample's time point label indicates: about 28 days (+/-7) after the second vaccine dose. AZD1222 recipients whose second dose came at about 4 weeks and those whose second dose came at about 12 weeks were combined into one group, since spike-specific TCR depth and breadth did not differ between the two schedules. Samples from vaccinated people were obtained from the UK trials COV001 and COV002, which included a single-blind randomized controlled phase 2/3 trial of AZD1222 (ChAdOx1 nCoV-19) in healthy adults. For TCRbeta chain sequencing, PBMC samples were collected from trial participants at day 0 and at day 28 after the second dose. V loses 5 bases, J loses 2 bases, and the germline ends lie 7 bases apart. There are 12 amino acids in the CDR3, from cysteine to phenylalanine inclusive. Only the CDR3 region is kept as DNA, spanning 36 bases read in frame from base 1. The germline V gene supplies CDR1 MDHEN and CDR2 SYDVKM.

The sequences come from peripheral blood, collected 28 days after the second AZD1222 dose. The chain couples TRBV28 to TRBJ2-7, with the D gene not confidently named. The TCR was taken from an adult who received the AZD1222 COVID-19 vaccine. For the CDR3, the sequence is CASSPHTYEQYF. The base sequence is TGTGCCAGCAGTCCTCACACCTACGAGCAGTACTTC. This CDR3, with the reference TRBV28 and TRBJ2-7 proteins standing in past its ends, gives the full variable domain DVKVTQSSRYLVKRTGEKVFLECVQDMDHENMFWYRQDPGLGLRLIYFSYDVKMKEKGDIPEGYSVSREKKERFSLILESASTNQTSMYLCASSPHTYEQYFGPGTRLTVT.